This T cell receptor (beta chain) emerged from a study of patients and donors after allogeneic stem cell transplantation. One entry per CDR3 protein results from TCRdb running MiXCR on the RT-PCR reads. The sample comprises 190,000 or so distinct CDR3 sequences, roughly two fifths of which are singletons, and about 35% rests with the top ten. Sequencing was done on a sample of blood, either unsorted or a sorted T cell fraction (not recorded which). This clonotype originated in a human donor who was either an allogeneic HSCT recipient or a stem cell or donor lymphocyte infusion donor (not recorded which). It is not recorded whose cells these are; they may come from a transplant donor.

In DNA, the CDR3 is TGTGCCAGCACGGGGGGCTTAAGCTCCTACAATGAGCAGTTCTTC. It yields the protein CASTGGLSSYNEQFF. The rearrangement joins TRBV9 to TRBJ2-1, with a weak D call TRBD2 (7 bases). The CDR3 loop spans 15 amino acids. CDR1 is SGDLS, CDR2 YYNGEE, per germline. V was pared by 6 bases and J by 0 bases, with 13 bases between.